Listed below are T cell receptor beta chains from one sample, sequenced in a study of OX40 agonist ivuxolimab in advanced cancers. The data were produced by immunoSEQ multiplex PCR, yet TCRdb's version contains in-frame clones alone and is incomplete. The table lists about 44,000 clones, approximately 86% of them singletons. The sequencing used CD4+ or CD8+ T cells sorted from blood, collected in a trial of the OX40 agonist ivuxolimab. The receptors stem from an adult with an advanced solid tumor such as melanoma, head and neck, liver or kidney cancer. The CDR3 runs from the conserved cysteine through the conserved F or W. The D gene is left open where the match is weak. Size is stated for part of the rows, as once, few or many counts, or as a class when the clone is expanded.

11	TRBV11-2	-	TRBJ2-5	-	CASSLGETQYF	TGTGCCAGCAGCTTAGGAGAGACCCAGTACTTC
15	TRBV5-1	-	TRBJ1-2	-	CASSFQQGVYYGYTF	TGCGCCAGCAGCTTTCAGCAGGGAGTATACTATGGCTACACCTTC
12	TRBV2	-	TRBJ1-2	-	CATGIRVGGYTF	TGTGCCACAGGGATCAGGGTGGGAGGCTACACCTTC
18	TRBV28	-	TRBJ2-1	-	CASSFRNWTAKRYNEQFF	TGTGCCAGCAGTTTTAGGAACTGGACGGCTAAGAGATACAATGAGCAGTTCTTC
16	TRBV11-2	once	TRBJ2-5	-	CASSLVGPLNQETQYF	TGTGCCAGCAGCTTAGTTGGGCCTCTTAACCAAGAGACCCAGTACTTC
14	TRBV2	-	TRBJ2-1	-	CASRRQVSRNEQFF	TGTGCCAGCCGCCGACAAGTGTCGAGGAATGAGCAGTTCTTC
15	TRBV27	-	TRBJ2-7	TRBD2	CASRREVKGTYEQYF	TGTGCCAGCAGGCGGGAGGTTAAGGGGACCTACGAGCAGTACTTC
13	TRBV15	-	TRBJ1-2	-	CATSAAGRNGYTF	TGTGCCACCAGCGCAGCTGGTCGGAATGGCTACACCTTC
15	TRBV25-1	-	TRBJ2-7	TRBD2	CASIGLAEAAYEQYF	TGTGCCAGCATCGGACTAGCGGAGGCCGCCTACGAGCAGTACTTC
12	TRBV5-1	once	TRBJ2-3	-	CASSLAADTQYF	TGCGCCAGCAGCTTGGCGGCAGATACGCAGTATTTT
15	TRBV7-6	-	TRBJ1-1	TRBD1	CASSFRDSLNTEAFF	TGTGCCAGCAGCTTCCGGGACAGCTTGAACACTGAAGCTTTCTTT
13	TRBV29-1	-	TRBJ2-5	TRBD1	CSVEGQGLETQYF	TGCAGCGTTGAAGGACAGGGTTTAGAGACCCAGTACTTC
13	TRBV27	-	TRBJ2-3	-	CASSLFSTDTQYF	TGTGCCAGCAGTTTATTCTCCACAGATACGCAGTATTTT
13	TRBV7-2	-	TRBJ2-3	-	CASRKGVTDTQYF	TGTGCCAGCCGCAAGGGGGTCACAGATACGCAGTATTTT
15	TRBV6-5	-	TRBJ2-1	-	CASSLGTSWDNEQFF	TGTGCCAGCAGCCTCGGAACATCTTGGGACAATGAGCAGTTCTTC
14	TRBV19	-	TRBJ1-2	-	CASSIPVSNYGYTF	TGTGCCAGTAGTATCCCAGTCTCTAACTATGGCTACACCTTC
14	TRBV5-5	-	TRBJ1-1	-	CASSLEGSGTEAFF	TGTGCCAGCAGCTTGGAGGGGTCGGGGACTGAAGCTTTCTTT
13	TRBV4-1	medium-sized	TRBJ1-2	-	CASSLGGNYGYTF	TGCGCCAGCAGCCTGGGGGGGAACTATGGCTACACCTTC
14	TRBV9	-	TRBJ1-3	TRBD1	CASSPQGPGNTIYF	TGTGCCAGCAGCCCACAGGGGCCAGGTAACACCATATATTTT
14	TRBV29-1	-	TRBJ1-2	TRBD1	CSVTIDRGHDGYTF	TGCAGCGTCACAATTGACAGGGGGCATGATGGCTACACCTTC
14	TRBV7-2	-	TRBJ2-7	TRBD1	CASSLGTGAYEQYF	TGTGCCAGCAGCTTAGGGACAGGAGCCTACGAGCAGTACTTC
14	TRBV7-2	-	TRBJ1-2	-	CASSSPRGLDGYTF	TGTGCCAGCAGCTCCCCTCGGGGTTTAGATGGCTACACCTTC
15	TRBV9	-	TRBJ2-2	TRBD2	CASSVVSGGTGELFF	TGTGCCAGCAGCGTAGTGTCGGGAGGAACCGGGGAGCTGTTTTTT
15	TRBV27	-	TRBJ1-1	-	CATVAAGGKNTEAFF	TGTGCCACCGTTGCGGCGGGGGGCAAAAACACTGAAGCTTTCTTT
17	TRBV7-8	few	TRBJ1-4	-	CASRLQGLTDGPGKLFF	TGTGCCAGCAGGCTACAGGGTCTGACAGACGGGCCCGGAAAACTGTTTTTT
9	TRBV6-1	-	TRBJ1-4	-	CARSEKLFF	TGTGCCAGGAGTGAAAAACTGTTTTTT
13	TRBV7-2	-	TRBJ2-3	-	CASSLVPGDTQYF	TGTGCCAGCAGCTTAGTTCCCGGAGATACGCAGTATTTT
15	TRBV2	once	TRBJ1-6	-	CASTPGVFYNSPLHF	TGTGCCAGCACCCCAGGTGTCTTCTATAATTCACCCCTCCACTTT
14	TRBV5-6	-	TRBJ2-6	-	CASSLVSGANVLTF	TGTGCCAGCAGCTTGGTATCTGGGGCCAACGTCCTGACTTTC
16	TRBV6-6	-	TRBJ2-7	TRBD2	CASSYPPAGGRDEQYF	TGTGCCAGCAGTTACCCACCCGCGGGGGGGCGGGACGAGCAGTACTTC
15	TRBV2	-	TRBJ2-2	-	CASSKEFANTGELFF	TGTGCCAGCAGTAAAGAGTTCGCGAACACCGGGGAGCTGTTTTTT
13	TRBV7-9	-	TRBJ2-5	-	CASSPAWGETQYF	TGTGCCAGCAGCCCTGCGTGGGGGGAGACCCAGTACTTC
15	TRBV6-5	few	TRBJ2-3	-	CASSYGGYPIPVQYF	TGTGCCAGCAGTTACGGGGGTTATCCTATCCCGGTGCAGTATTTT
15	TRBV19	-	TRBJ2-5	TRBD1	CASSISDRGWETQYF	TGTGCCAGTAGTATCTCCGACAGGGGGTGGGAGACCCAGTACTTC
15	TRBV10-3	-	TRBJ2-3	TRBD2	CAISTSGSDTDTQYF	TGTGCCATCAGCACTAGCGGATCCGACACAGATACGCAGTATTTT
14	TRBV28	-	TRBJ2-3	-	CASSGGTSTDTQYF	TGTGCCAGCAGTGGGGGGACAAGCACAGATACGCAGTATTTT
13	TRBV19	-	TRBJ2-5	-	CASSMVTQETQYF	TGTGCCAGTAGTATGGTTACCCAAGAGACCCAGTACTTC
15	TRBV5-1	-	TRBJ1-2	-	CASSLDGQTTRGYTF	TGCGCCAGCAGCTTGGATGGCCAGACGACTCGGGGCTACACCTTC
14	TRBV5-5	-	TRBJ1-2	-	CASSLDLITYGYTF	TGTGCCAGCAGCTTGGATTTGATAACCTATGGCTACACCTTC
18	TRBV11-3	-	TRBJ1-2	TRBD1	CASSQGEDRVEGDYGYTF	TGTGCCAGCAGCCAAGGCGAGGACAGGGTTGAAGGGGACTATGGCTACACCTTC
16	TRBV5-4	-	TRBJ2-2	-	CASSGGLWLDTGELFF	TGTGCCAGCAGCGGGGGACTCTGGTTGGACACCGGGGAGCTGTTTTTT
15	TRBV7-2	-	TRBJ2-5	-	CASSLEGGGRETQYF	TGTGCCAGCAGCTTAGAGGGGGGGGGCCGTGAGACCCAGTACTTC
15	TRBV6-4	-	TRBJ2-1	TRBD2	CASSTTSASYNEQFF	TGTGCCAGCAGTACCACTAGCGCCTCCTACAATGAGCAGTTCTTC
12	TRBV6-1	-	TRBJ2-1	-	CASSEKYNEQFF	TGTGCCAGCAGTGAAAAGTACAATGAGCAGTTCTTC
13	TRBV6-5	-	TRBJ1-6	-	CASNTGWGSPLHF	TGTGCCAGCAACACAGGGTGGGGTTCACCCCTCCACTTT
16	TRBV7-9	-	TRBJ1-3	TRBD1	CASSHSGQFSGNTIYF	TGTGCCAGCAGCCATTCGGGACAGTTCTCTGGAAACACCATATATTTT
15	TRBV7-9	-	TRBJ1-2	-	CASSPSTIGQSGYTF	TGTGCCAGCAGCCCAAGCACTATAGGACAGAGTGGCTACACCTTC
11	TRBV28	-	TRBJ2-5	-	CASSWGDEQYF	TGTGCCAGCAGTTGGGGGGATGAGCAGTACTTC